Shown below are 10 T cell receptor beta chains from a single sample sequenced in a study of memory CD4+ T cells and cytomegalovirus serostatus. TCRdb's table, derived via immunoSEQ multiplex PCR, lists solely in-frame clones and lacks some. The sample lists about 100,000 clones; 75% to 90% were seen once. Single viable CD3+CD4+CD8-CD45RO+ cells were sorted as the memory CD4+ T cells. Source material: memory CD4+ T cells from blood. The receptors stem from an adult in good health and CMV-seropositive.

V gene TRBV5-1 combines with J gene TRBJ2-2; D tentatively reads TRBD1 or TRBD2 (5 bases each). Germline lookup yields CDR1 SGHRS and CDR2 YFSETQ. The V and J ends lost 5 bases and 9 bases respectively, with 26 bases between them. The CDR3 has 17 residues. The CDR3 here is CASRGTEAVRPSRELFF. DNA for the CDR3: TGCGCCAGCAGGGGGACGGAAGCGGTTAGGCCCTCGCGGGAGCTGTTTTTT.

By sample fraction, this clone is medium-sized (0.01 to 0.1%). The chain uses TRBV6-1 and TRBJ2-7; 7 bases agree with TRBD1. V was clipped by 2 bases and J by 0 bases; unmatched bases: 4. This CDR3 comprises 15 residues. Germline loops: CDR1 MNHNS, CDR2 SASEGT. Here the CDR3 DNA reads TGTGCCAGCAGTGAAACCCCAGGGGGCTCCTACGAGCAGTACTTC. Translating it yields CASSETPGGSYEQYF.

The rearrangement links TRBV25-1 to TRBJ2-5; 8 nucleotides align to TRBD2. The CDR3 runs to 14 residues. V shed 6 bases, J shed 4 bases, and the junction held 7 bases outside the gene matches. The germline gives CDR1 MGHDK, CDR2 SYGVNS. The CDR3 reads CASSEAGVPETQYF. In DNA form, the CDR3 reads TGTGCCAGCAGCGAAGCGGGAGTTCCAGAGACCCAGTACTTC. The complete variable domain, with remaining parts taken from reference TRBV25-1 and TRBJ2-5, reads EADIYQTPRYLVIGTGKKITLECSQTMGHDKMYWYQQDPGMELHLIHYSYGVNSTEKGDLSSESTVSRIRTEHFPLTLESARPSHTSQYLCASSEAGVPETQYFGPGTRLLVL.

This chain connects TRBV19 to TRBJ1-2; the D gene is possibly TRBD1 (5 bases). Germline V CDR1 and CDR2: LNHDA, SQIVND (reference sequence). This CDR3 is built from 14 residues. V shed 8 bases and J shed 5 bases, with 18 bases lying between them. This CDR3 is CASLPGPDVYGYTF. The DNA for the CDR3 is TGTGCCAGTCTCCCGGGACCGGACGTTTATGGCTACACCTTC.

The chain joins TRBV5-4 to TRBJ2-5; a possible D gene is TRBD2 (5 bases). The CDR3 sequence is 13 residues long. V lost 4 bases, J lost 4 bases, and 11 bases lay in between. The germline V gene encodes CDR1 SGHNT and CDR2 YYREEE (reference sequence). The CDR3 DNA is TGTGCCAGCAGCCCCCTAGGGAGAGAGACCCAGTACTTC. As protein: CASSPLGRETQYF.

This chain links TRBV5-1 with TRBJ2-5; 7 bases line up with TRBD1. The CDR3 runs to 18 residues. Unmatched junction bases numbered 15, after V lost 2 bases and J lost 2 bases. CDR1 and CDR2 (germline): SGHRS, YFSETQ. CDR3 amino acids: CASSLLSGTAWAQETQYF. CDR3 DNA: TGCGCCAGCAGCTTACTATCCGGGACAGCCTGGGCACAAGAGACCCAGTACTTC.

Sample share makes this clone medium-sized. V usage is TRBV2 and J usage is TRBJ2-7; 8 bases agree with TRBD1. CDR1 is SNHLY, CDR2 FYNNEI, per germline. J gave up 5 bases and V 11 bases, and 8 bases lay outside the gene matches. The length of the CDR3 is 12 residues. CDR3 sequence: CAGGQDYDEQYF. In DNA, the CDR3 is TGTGCCGGGGGACAGGACTACGACGAGCAGTACTTC.

This sequence joins TRBV5-1 and TRBJ2-4, with D tentatively TRBD2 (6 bases). Trimming cost V 0 bases and J 5 bases, with 15 bases left between them. CDR1 is SGHRS and CDR2 is YFSETQ in the germline V gene. The CDR3 spans 16 residues. The CDR3 reads CASSLGWGGFQNIQYF. The CDR3 DNA reads TGCGCCAGCAGCTTGGGTTGGGGAGGATTCCAAAACATTCAGTACTTC.

CDR3 coding DNA: TGCGCCAGCAGCTTCAAGTTGGCTAGCAGTTACGCAGATACGCAGTATTTT. It codes for CASSFKLASSYADTQYF. The genes are TRBV4-3 and TRBJ2-3; possible D gene TRBD2, 5 bases. Germline CDR1 and CDR2: LGHNA and YSLEER. Trimming took off 5 bases at V and 4 bases at J, with 22 bases between the two ends. This CDR3 comprises 17 residues.

V and J are TRBV9 and TRBJ2-7, with 11 bases identical to TRBD2. CDR3 size: 15 residues. The germline gives CDR1 SGDLS, CDR2 YYNGEE. J was trimmed by 6 bases and V by 0 bases; bases with no gene match: 5. CDR3 coding DNA: TGTGCCAGCAGCGTAGATGGTAGCGGGAGGGGCGAGCAGTACTTC. This codes for CASSVDGSGRGEQYF.